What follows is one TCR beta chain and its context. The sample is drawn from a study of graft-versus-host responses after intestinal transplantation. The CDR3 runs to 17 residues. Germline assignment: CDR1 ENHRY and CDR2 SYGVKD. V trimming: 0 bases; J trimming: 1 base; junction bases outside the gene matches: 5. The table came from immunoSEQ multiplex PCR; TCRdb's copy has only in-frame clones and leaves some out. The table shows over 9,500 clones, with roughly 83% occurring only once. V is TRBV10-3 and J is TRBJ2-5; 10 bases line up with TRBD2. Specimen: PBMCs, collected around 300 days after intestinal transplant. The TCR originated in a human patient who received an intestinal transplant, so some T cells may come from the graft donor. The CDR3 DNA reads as TGTGCCATCAGTGAGTCTTCTAGCGGGAGATCCCAAGAGACCCAGTACTTC. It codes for CAISESSSGRSQETQYF.